Here is one T cell receptor beta chain with its context. RNA, at roughly 0.45 to 1 ug, was reverse transcribed with random hexamers. A multiplex approach, immunoSEQ multiplex PCR, amplified TCR beta CDR3 across 54 Vbeta and 13 Jbeta. TCRdb redid the calling of the immunoSEQ multiplex PCR reads with MiXCR, one entry per CDR3 protein. The sample lists 110,000 or so distinct CDR3 sequences; around 92% were seen once. The data originate from a study of CD8 T cells in Susac syndrome. The sequenced target, TCR beta, came from blood CD8+ and CD4+ T cells. This CDR3 contains 17 residues. V lost 3 bases, J lost 4 bases, and 9 bases stayed unmatched. Per the germline V gene, CDR1 is SNHLY and CDR2 is FYNNEI.

The chain is built from TRBV2 and TRBJ2-2, with 9 bases lining up with TRBD1. The receptor comes from a human donor with multiple sclerosis. Sample: CD4+ T cells from PBMCs. In DNA form, the CDR3 reads TGTGCCAGCAGTGAGCTCCGGGGGACAGGGACCACCGGGGAGCTGTTTTTT. Translated: CASSELRGTGTTGELFF.